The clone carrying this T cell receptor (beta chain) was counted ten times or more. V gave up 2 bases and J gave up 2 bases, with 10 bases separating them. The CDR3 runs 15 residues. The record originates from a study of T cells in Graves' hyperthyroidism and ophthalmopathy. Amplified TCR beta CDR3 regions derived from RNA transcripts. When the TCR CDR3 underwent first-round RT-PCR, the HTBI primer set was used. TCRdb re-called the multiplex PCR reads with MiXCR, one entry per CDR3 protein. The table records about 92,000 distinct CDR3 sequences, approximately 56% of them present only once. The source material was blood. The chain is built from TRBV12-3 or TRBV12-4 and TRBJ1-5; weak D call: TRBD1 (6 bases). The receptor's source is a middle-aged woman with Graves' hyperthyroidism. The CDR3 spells CASSLQGLGNQPQHF. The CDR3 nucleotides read TGTGCCAGCAGTTTACAGGGGTTGGGCAATCAGCCCCAGCATTTT.